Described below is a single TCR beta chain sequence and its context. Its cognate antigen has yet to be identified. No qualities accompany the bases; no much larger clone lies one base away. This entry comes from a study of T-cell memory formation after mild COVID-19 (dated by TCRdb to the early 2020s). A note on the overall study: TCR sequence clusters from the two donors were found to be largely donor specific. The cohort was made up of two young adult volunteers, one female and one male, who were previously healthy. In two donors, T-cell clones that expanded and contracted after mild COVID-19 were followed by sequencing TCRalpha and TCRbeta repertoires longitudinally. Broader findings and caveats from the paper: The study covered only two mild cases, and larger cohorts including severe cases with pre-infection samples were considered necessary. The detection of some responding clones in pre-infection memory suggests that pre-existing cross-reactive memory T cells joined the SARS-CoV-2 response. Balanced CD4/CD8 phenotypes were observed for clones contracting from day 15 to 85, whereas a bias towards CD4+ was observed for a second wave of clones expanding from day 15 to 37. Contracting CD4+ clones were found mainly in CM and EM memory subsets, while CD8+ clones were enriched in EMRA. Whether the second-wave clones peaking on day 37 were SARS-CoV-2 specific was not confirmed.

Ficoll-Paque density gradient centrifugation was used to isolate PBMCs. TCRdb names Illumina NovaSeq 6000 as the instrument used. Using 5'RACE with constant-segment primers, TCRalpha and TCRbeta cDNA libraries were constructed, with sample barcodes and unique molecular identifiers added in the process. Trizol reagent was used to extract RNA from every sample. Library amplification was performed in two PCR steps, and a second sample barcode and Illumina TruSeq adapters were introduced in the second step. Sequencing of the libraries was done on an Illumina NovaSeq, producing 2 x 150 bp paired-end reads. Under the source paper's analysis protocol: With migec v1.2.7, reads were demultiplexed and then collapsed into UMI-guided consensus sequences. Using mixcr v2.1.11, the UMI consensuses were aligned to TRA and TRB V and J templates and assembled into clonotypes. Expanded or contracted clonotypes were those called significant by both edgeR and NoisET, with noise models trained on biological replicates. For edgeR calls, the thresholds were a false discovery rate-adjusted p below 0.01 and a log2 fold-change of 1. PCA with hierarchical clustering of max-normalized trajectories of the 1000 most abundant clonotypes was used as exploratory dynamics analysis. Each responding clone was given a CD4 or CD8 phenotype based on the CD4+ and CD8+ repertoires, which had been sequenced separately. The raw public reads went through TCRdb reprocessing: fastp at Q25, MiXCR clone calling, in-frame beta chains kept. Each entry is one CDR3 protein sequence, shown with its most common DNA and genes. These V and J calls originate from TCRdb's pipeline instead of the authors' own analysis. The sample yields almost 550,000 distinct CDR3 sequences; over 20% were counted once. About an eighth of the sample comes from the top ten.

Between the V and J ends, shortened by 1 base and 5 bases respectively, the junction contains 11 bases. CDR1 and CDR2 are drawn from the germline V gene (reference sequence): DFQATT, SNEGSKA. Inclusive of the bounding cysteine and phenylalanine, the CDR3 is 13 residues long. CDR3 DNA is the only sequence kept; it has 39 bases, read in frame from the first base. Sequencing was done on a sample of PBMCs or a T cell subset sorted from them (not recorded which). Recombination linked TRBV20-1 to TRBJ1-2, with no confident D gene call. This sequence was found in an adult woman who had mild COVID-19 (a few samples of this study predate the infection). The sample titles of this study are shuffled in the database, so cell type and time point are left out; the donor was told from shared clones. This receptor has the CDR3 CSARARPSYGYTF. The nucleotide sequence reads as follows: TGCAGTGCTAGAGCTCGTCCATCATATGGCTACACCTTC.